This TCR beta chain was sequenced for a study of identifying expanded T cells in peripheral blood. TCRdb's table, derived via immunoSEQ multiplex PCR, lists solely in-frame clones and lacks some. The data show over 80,000 clones, around 87% seen once. V was clipped by 0 bases and J by 7 bases; unmatched bases: 9. Germline loops: CDR1 SGHNT, CDR2 YYREEE (reference sequence). The CDR3 covers 16 residues. Study-wide results and limits: Differentially abundant clones: about 1.3 between replicates, 16.4 at around 14 days, around 20 at four. Two-week clone count variance significantly increased as total template count grew.

Concerning this clone: The antigen remains undetermined.

The sample comprised blood. This receptor was identified in a person aged 18 to 75 in good health. This rearrangement joins TRBV5-4 to TRBJ1-1; 10 bases are shared with TRBD1. This CDR3 is CASSLADRGSKNEAFF. In DNA form, the CDR3 reads TGTGCCAGCAGCTTGGCGGACAGGGGGAGTAAGAATGAAGCTTTCTTT.